Sequencing of this TCR beta chain was carried out in a study of T cell responses to AZD1222 COVID-19 vaccine. Overall study results and limits: In all cases, repertoires were sampled only after the peak T cell response. White British ancestry dominated among donors, who included more females, and clonal diversity was possibly underestimated.

In this sample, this clone turned up once. Its antigen is as yet unknown. From germline, CDR1 is MDHEN and CDR2 SYDVKM. V shed 5 bases, J shed 8 bases, and the junction held 3 bases outside the gene matches. The CDR3 runs to 12 residues. Sequenced by immunoSEQ multiplex PCR; TCRdb stores in-frame clones only, minus some. The sample comprises around 94,000 clones, less than 90% of which are singletons, and approximately 3.7% rests with the top ten. Sample: peripheral blood, taken on day 0 of AZD1222 vaccination. The genes are TRBV28 and TRBJ1-5; 7 bases align to TRBD1. The receptor's source is an adult in good health. CDR3 nucleotide sequence: TGTGCCAGCAGTGAACAGGGGAAGCCCCAGCATTTT. Translated: CASSEQGKPQHF. Full variable domain (remainder filled in from reference TRBV28 and TRBJ1-5): DVKVTQSSRYLVKRTGEKVFLECVQDMDHENMFWYRQDPGLGLRLIYFSYDVKMKEKGDIPEGYSVSREKKERFSLILESASTNQTSMYLCASSEQGKPQHFGDGTRLSIL.